The T cell receptor (beta chain) under discussion was sequenced for a study of cytomegalovirus exposure and HLA in healthy donors. Study-wide findings and caveats: A further, later analysis showed that HLA-associated TCR beta chains (compared with equally common others) were more clonally expanded. Per a prior analysis, the majority of TCR beta V segments were productive roughly 87% or roughly 30% of the time. The study labeled roughly 160 TCR beta chains cytomegalovirus-associated. Indistinguishable V segments such as TRBV6-2 and TRBV6-3 were excluded.

PCR employed 60 Vbeta and 13 Jbeta primers. Assay: immunoSEQ multiplex PCR; the TCRdb copy retains only in-frame clones and omits some. The table includes roughly 140,000 clones, almost 85% detected once. V gave up 0 bases and J gave up 5 bases; unmatched junction bases: 14. Germline V CDR1 and CDR2: GTSNPN, SVGIG (reference sequence). The CDR3 totals 17 residues. A note on this clone: The antigen remains undetermined.

V is TRBV30 and J is TRBJ2-5; TRBD2 matches at 8 bases. The sequenced sample was PBMCs. The sequence derives from a woman aged 55-70 years in good health and CMV-seropositive. The CDR3 here is CAWSVGLGSGIRETQYF. DNA of the CDR3: TGTGCCTGGAGTGTAGGGTTAGGTAGCGGGATACGGGAGACCCAGTACTTC.